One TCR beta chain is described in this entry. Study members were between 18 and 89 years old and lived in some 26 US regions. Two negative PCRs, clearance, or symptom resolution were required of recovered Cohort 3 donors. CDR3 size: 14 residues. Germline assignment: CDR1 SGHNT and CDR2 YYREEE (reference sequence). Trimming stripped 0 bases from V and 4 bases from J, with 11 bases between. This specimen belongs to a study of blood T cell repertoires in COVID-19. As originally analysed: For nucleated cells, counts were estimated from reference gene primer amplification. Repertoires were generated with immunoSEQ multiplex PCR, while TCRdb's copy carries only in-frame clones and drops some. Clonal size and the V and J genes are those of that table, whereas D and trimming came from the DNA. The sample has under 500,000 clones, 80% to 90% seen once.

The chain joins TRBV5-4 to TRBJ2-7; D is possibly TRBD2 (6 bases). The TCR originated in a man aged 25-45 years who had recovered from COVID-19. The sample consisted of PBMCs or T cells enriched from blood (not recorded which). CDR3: CASSLAGSQYEQYF. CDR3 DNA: TGTGCCAGCAGCTTGGCCGGGAGTCAGTACGAGCAGTACTTC.